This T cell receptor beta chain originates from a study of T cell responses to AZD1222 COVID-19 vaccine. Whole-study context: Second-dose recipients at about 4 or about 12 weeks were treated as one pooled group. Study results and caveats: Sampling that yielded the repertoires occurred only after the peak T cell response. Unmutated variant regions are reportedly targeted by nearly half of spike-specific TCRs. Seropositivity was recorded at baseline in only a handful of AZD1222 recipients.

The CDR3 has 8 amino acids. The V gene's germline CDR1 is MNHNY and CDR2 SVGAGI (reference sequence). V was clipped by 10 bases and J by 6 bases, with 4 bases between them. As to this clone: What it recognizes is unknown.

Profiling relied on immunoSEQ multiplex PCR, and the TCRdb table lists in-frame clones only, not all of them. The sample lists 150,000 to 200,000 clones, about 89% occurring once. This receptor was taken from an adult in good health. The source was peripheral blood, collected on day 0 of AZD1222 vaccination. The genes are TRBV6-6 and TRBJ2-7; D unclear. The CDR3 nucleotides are TGTGCCACGGGCGAGCAGTACTTC. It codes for CATGEQYF.